The 18 T cell receptor beta chains presented below share a single source sample, sequenced in a study of blood T cell repertoires in COVID-19. Assay used: immunoSEQ multiplex PCR; TCRdb lists only in-frame clones, some missing. The top ten clones hold roughly 3% of a sample with 200,000 to 300,000 clones, roughly 85% of them seen once. The sequenced sample was peripheral blood. Every receptor here comes from a young man with active or convalescent COVID-19.

This chain connects TRBV4-2 to TRBJ2-5, with 11 positions matching TRBD1. CDR1 LGHNA and CDR2 YNFKEQ come from the germline V gene. Trimming cost V 0 bases and J 5 bases; bases outside gene matches: 5. CDR3 length equals 16 residues. In nucleotides, the CDR3 is TGTGCCAGCAGCCAAGATGGGACAGGGGGAGACGAGACCCAGTACTTC. Translating gives CASSQDGTGGDETQYF.

Only one count was recorded for this clone. It is likely a read error, because the conserved phenylalanine at the end of the CDR3 is missing. It is unclear where the CDR3 begins or ends on the DNA, so no DNA is shown, and the CDR3 is as TCRdb lists it. The chain is built from TRBV2 and TRBJ2-7; the table gives TRBD2 as D, unverified against the DNA. In germline, CDR1 is SNHLY, CDR2 FYNNEI. The CDR3 extends over 10 residues, inclusive of both ends. CDR3 loop: CASSADSLLI.

The gene calls are TRBV10-3 and TRBJ2-1; a weak D match, TRBD1 (5 bases). Looked up from germline, CDR1 is ENHRY and CDR2 is SYGVKD. V gave up 4 bases and J gave up 5 bases, with 6 bases separating them. The CDR3 loop spans 12 amino acids. Here the CDR3 DNA reads TGTGCCATCAGTGTAGGGGACAATGAGCAGTTCTTC. Amino acids: CAISVGDNEQFF.

This clone showed up just a few times. The V and J genes are TRBV7-9 and TRBJ1-2; 8 bases line up with TRBD1. This CDR3 has 13 amino acids. J was trimmed by 4 bases and V by 6 bases; bases with no gene match: 4. Germline lookup yields CDR1 SEHNR and CDR2 FQNEAQ (reference sequence). CDR3 loop: CASRRGTGYGYTF. CDR3 coding DNA: TGTGCCAGCAGACGGGGGACAGGCTATGGCTACACCTTC. The variable domain in full, completed from reference TRBV7-9 and TRBJ1-2, reads DTGVSQNPRHKITKRGQNVTFRCDPISEHNRLYWYRQTLGQGPEFLTYFQNEAQLEKSRLLSDRFSAERPKGSFSTLEIQRTEQGDSAMYLCASRRGTGYGYTFGSGTRLTVV.

This clone was seen ten or more times. This chain links TRBV12-3 or TRBV12-4 with TRBJ2-1, with 7 bases fitting TRBD2. With V trimmed by 7 bases and J by 9 bases, 6 bases remained unmatched. The CDR3 has 12 residues. The CDR3 loop reads CASIPPGGEQFF. CDR3 sequence (DNA): TGTGCCAGCATCCCCCCGGGGGGTGAGCAGTTCTTC.

The chain recombines TRBV19 with TRBJ1-5, with 7 bases fitting TRBD1. The trim removed 4 bases at V and 4 bases at J, leaving 4 bases unmatched. The V gene's germline CDR1 is LNHDA and CDR2 SQIVND (reference sequence). The CDR3 consists of 14 residues. This chain's CDR3 is CASSKDRPNQPQHF. The CDR3 nucleotides are TGTGCCAGTAGTAAGGACAGGCCGAATCAGCCCCAGCATTTT.

The rearrangement uses TRBV4-3 and TRBJ2-7, with 9 bases that match TRBD2. CDR1 and CDR2 from the germline V gene are LGHNA and YSLEER. Trimming took 1 base from V and 2 from J; bases not matched to a gene: 9. CDR3 size: 17 residues. This chain's CDR3 is CASSQGDSGGPTYEQYF. The CDR3 DNA follows: TGCGCCAGCAGCCAAGGGGATAGCGGGGGCCCTACCTACGAGCAGTACTTC.

This chain connects TRBV2 to TRBJ1-5; D is unclear. Germline-derived CDR1 and CDR2 are SNHLY and FYNNEI. This CDR3 is 18 amino acids long. V lost 4 bases and J lost 0, with 19 bases in between. For the CDR3, the DNA is TGTGCCAGCAGTGTTCAGCAGAGCATAGCCTATAGCAATCAGCCCCAGCATTTT. Translated: CASSVQQSIAYSNQPQHF.

The chain carries TRBV10-3 and TRBJ2-1, with 14 bases identical to TRBD2. V trimming: 4 bases; J trimming: 6 bases; junction bases outside the gene matches: 11. Germline V gives CDR1 ENHRY, CDR2 SYGVKD. The CDR3 consists of 18 residues. CDR3 nucleotides: TGTGCCATCAGTGTAAACAAGTTAGGGACTAGCGGGGGCAATGAGCAGTTCTTC. Amino acids: CAISVNKLGTSGGNEQFF.

The rearrangement links TRBV5-5 to TRBJ2-5; 12 bases map to TRBD2. Germline CDR1 reads SGHKS; CDR2 reads YYEKEE (reference sequence). Losses at the gene ends were 1 base for V and 4 bases for J; bases not matched to a gene: 5. This CDR3 is built from 16 residues. The CDR3 nucleotides are TGTGCCAGCAGCTTGCCTAGCGGGAGGGCCCCAGAGACCCAGTACTTC. Translated: CASSLPSGRAPETQYF.

The CDR3 reads CASMRETTNYGYTF. The CDR3 bases are TGTGCCAGCATGAGGGAGACGACTAACTATGGCTACACCTTC. The chain carries TRBV2 and TRBJ1-2; D gene uncertain. Germline V gene lookup returns CDR1 SNHLY and CDR2 FYNNEI. The CDR3 spans 14 residues. The V gene lost 7 bases and the J gene lost 0 bases, with 12 bases spanning the gap.

This chain joins TRBV24-1 and TRBJ2-1; TRBD2 matches 10 bases. The J segment lost 3 bases and the V segment lost 3 bases, leaving 4 bases of the junction unmatched. The CDR3 spans 16 residues. Germline CDR1 KGHDR, CDR2 SFDVKD. In DNA form, the CDR3 reads TGTGCCACCAGTGATCAAGCGGGAGGGCTCTACAATGAGCAGTTCTTC. This sequence encodes CATSDQAGGLYNEQFF.

This clone was seen just once. The chain links TRBV5-1 to TRBJ1-1; unclear D gene. Trimming removed 4 bases at V and 0 bases at J, with 13 bases between. Germline V gives CDR1 SGHRS, CDR2 YFSETQ. CDR3 length: 15 amino acids. CDR3 sequence reads: CASSPFALLNTEAFF. Written as DNA, the CDR3 is TGCGCCAGCAGCCCATTTGCACTGTTGAACACTGAAGCTTTCTTT.

The chain links TRBV2 to TRBJ2-5; TRBD2 matches at 15 bases. The CDR3 is 16 amino acids. Germline lookup yields CDR1 SNHLY and CDR2 FYNNEI. Unmatched junction bases numbered 6, after V lost 5 bases and J lost 5 bases. CDR3 coding DNA: TGTGCCAGCAGTCAAAGCGGACTAGCGGGGGGGGAGACCCAGTACTTC. Protein product: CASSQSGLAGGETQYF.

This chain uses TRBV2 with TRBJ2-2; 9 bases fit TRBD2. V gave up 2 bases and J gave up 3 bases; unmatched junction bases: 7. The CDR3 covers 17 residues. CDR1 and CDR2 (germline): SNHLY, FYNNEI. For the CDR3, the DNA is TGTGCCAGCAGTGAATTCGGGGCTAGCGGGGACACCGGGGAGCTGTTTTTT. Protein sequence: CASSEFGASGDTGELFF.

This clone appeared a single time. The chain has TRBV3-1 (or the pseudogene TRBV3-2) and TRBJ2-4, with D maybe TRBD2 (6 bases). The CDR3 length is 17 residues. Trimming shortened V by 1 base and J by 7 bases, and 20 bases separated the two germline ends. In germline, CDR1 is LGHDT, CDR2 YNNKEL (reference sequence). The CDR3 DNA follows: TGTGCCAGCAGCCAAGGGGACTCCACCTCAATTAGGAACATTCAGTACTTC. This sequence encodes CASSQGDSTSIRNIQYF.

The chain links TRBV6-5 to TRBJ2-7; a possible D gene is TRBD2 (6 bases). The CDR3 runs to 14 residues. The V end lost 2 bases, the J end lost 0 bases, and 8 bases lay between the germline ends. CDR1 and CDR2 (germline): MNHEY, SVGAGI. The chain's CDR3 is CASSYDGSSYEQYF. The CDR3 DNA reads TGTGCCAGCAGTTACGACGGGAGCTCCTACGAGCAGTACTTC.

For this clone: This specimen includes other DNA sequences encoding the same CDR3. This chain uses TRBV2 with TRBJ2-5; D may be TRBD2 (6 bases). Looked up from germline, CDR1 is SNHLY and CDR2 is FYNNEI. Trimming took 3 bases from V and 3 from J, leaving 8 bases between them. The CDR3 loop spans 13 amino acids. The CDR3 coding sequence is TGTGCCAGCAGTGAGCGGACTAAAGAGACCCAGTACTTC. Translation gives CASSERTKETQYF.